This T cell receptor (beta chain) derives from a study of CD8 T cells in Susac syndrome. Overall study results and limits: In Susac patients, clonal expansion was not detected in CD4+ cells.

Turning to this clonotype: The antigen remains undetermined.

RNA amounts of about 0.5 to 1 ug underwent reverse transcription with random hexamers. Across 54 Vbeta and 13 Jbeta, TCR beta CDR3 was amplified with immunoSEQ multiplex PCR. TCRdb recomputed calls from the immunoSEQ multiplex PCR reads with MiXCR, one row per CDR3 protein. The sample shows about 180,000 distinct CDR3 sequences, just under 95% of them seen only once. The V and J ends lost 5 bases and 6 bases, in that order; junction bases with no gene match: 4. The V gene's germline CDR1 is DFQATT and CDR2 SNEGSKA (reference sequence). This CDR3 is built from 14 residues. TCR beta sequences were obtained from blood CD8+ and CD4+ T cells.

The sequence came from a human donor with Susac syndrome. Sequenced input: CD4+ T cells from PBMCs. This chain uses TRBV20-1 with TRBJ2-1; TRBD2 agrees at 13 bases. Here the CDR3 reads CSALLAGGFNEQFF. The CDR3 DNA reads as TGCAGTGCTTTACTAGCGGGGGGGTTCAATGAGCAGTTCTTC.